This TCR beta chain was found in a study of cytomegalovirus exposure and HLA in healthy donors. In the PCR, 60 Vbeta and 13 Jbeta primers were used. TCRdb's copy holds only in-frame clones and misses some; the assay was immunoSEQ multiplex PCR. The sample lists 150,000 to 200,000 clones, 65% to 85% occurring once. Study findings and constraints: It was reported that the classifier diagnosed cytomegalovirus status with high specificity and sensitivity in both the original and validation cohorts. Researchers left out some V segments, among them TRBV6-2 and TRBV6-3, as indistinguishable.

Remarks on this clone: Its antigen remains unknown.

The CDR3 is made up of 15 amino acids. Germline CDR1 and CDR2: SGDLS and YYNGEE. V was cut by 4 bases and J by 0 bases, with 13 bases left in between. Input material: PBMCs. This chain connects TRBV9 to TRBJ1-2, with D perhaps TRBD1 (6 bases). The source of this sequence is a young woman in good health and CMV-seropositive. CDR3 amino acids: CASSTQGPTNYGYTF. CDR3 sequence (DNA): TGTGCCAGCAGCACTCAGGGGCCCACTAACTATGGCTACACCTTC. The full variable domain, in which reference TRBV9 and TRBJ1-2 provide the parts outside the CDR3, is DSGVTQTPKHLITATGQRVTLRCSPRSGDLSVYWYQQSLDQGLQFLIQYYNGEERAKGNILERFSAQQFPDLHSELNLSSLELGDSALYFCASSTQGPTNYGYTFGSGTRLTVV.